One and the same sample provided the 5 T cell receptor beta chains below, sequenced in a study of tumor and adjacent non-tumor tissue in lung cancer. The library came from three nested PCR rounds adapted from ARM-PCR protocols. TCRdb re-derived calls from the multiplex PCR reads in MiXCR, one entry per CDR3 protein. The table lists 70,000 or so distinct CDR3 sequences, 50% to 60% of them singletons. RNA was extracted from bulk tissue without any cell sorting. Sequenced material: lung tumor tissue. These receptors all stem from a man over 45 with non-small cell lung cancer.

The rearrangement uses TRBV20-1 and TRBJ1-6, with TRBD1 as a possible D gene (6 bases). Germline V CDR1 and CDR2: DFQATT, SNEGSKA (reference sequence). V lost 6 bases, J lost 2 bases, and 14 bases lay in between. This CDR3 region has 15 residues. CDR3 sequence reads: CSAPDRRAYNSPLHF. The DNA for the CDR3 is TGCAGTGCGCCAGACAGGCGCGCCTATAATTCACCCCTCCACTTT.

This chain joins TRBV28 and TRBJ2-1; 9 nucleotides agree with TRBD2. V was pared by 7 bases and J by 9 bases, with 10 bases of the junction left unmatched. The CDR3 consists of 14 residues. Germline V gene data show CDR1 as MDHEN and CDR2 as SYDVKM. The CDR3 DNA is TGTGCCAGCACCCTAGCGGGGAGCCGCATTGAGCAGTTCTTC. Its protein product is CASTLAGSRIEQFF. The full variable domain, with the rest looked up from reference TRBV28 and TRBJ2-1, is DVKVTQSSRYLVKRTGEKVFLECVQDMDHENMFWYRQDPGLGLRLIYFSYDVKMKEKGDIPEGYSVSREKKERFSLILESASTNQTSMYLCASTLAGSRIEQFFGPGTRLTVL.

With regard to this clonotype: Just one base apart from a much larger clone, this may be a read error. The CDR3 is CASHQPGTGYQSQHF. DNA for the CDR3: TGTGCCAGCCACCAGCCGGGGACAGGGTACCAGTCCCAGCATTTT. This chain links TRBV28 with TRBJ1-5, with 9 bases aligning to TRBD1. The CDR3 is 15 residues long. CDR1 and CDR2 (germline): MDHEN, SYDVKM. Trimming removed 8 bases from V and 11 bases from J; junction bases left unmatched: 16.

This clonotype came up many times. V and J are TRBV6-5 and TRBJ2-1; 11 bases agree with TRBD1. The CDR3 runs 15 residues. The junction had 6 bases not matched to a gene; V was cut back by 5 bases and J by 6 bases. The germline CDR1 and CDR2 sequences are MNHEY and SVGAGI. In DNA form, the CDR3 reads TGTGCCAGCAGTAGAACCGGGACAGGGGGCAATGAGCAGTTCTTC. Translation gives CASSRTGTGGNEQFF.

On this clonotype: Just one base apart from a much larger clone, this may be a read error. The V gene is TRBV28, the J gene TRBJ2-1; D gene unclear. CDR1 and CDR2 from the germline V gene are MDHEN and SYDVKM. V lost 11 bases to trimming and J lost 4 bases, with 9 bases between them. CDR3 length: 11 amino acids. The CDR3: CAGERYNEQFF. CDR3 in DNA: TGTGCCGGCGAGAGATACAATGAGCAGTTCTTC.